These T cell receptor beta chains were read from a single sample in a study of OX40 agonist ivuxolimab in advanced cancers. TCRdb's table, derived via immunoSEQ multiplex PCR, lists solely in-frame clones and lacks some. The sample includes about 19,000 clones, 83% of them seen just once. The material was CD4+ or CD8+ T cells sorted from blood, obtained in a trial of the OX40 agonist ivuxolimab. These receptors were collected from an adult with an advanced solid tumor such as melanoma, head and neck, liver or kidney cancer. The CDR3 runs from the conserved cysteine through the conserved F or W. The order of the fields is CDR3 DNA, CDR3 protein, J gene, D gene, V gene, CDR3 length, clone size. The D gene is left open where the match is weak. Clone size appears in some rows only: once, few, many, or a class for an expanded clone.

cdr3_nt: TGTGCCAGCGTAGGGGGACCCTACGAGCAGTACTTC; cdr3_aa: CASVGGPYEQYF; j_call: TRBJ2-7; d_call: .; v_call: TRBV2; cdr3_length: 12; clone_size: once
cdr3_nt: TGTGCCAGAAGCTCATTCATGAGACAGGGGGCGCATGGCTACACCTTC; cdr3_aa: CARSSFMRQGAHGYTF; j_call: TRBJ1-2; d_call: .; v_call: TRBV7-5; cdr3_length: 16; clone_size: once
cdr3_nt: TGTGCCAGCAGCTTATCAGGGGTAAACATTCAGTACTTC; cdr3_aa: CASSLSGVNIQYF; j_call: TRBJ2-4; d_call: .; v_call: TRBV7-2; cdr3_length: 13; clone_size: few
cdr3_nt: TGTGCCAGCAGCTCTGACTACGAGCAGTACTTC; cdr3_aa: CASSSDYEQYF; j_call: TRBJ2-7; d_call: .; v_call: TRBV5-4; cdr3_length: 11; clone_size: .
cdr3_nt: TGTGCCAGTAGTATGGGGGCAAACGGTGAAAAACTGTTTTTT; cdr3_aa: CASSMGANGEKLFF; j_call: TRBJ1-4; d_call: .; v_call: TRBV19; cdr3_length: 14; clone_size: .
cdr3_nt: TGTGCCAGCAGTCCGTCAGGGGGGAAAACTGAAGCTTTCTTT; cdr3_aa: CASSPSGGKTEAFF; j_call: TRBJ1-1; d_call: TRBD1; v_call: TRBV28; cdr3_length: 14; clone_size: once
cdr3_nt: TGTGCCAGCAGCCCGGGACTAGCGGACAATGAGCAGTTCTTC; cdr3_aa: CASSPGLADNEQFF; j_call: TRBJ2-1; d_call: TRBD2; v_call: TRBV7-6; cdr3_length: 14; clone_size: once
cdr3_nt: TGTGCCAGCAGCTTGGAGGGGGGATTTCACAATCAGCCCCAGCATTTT; cdr3_aa: CASSLEGGFHNQPQHF; j_call: TRBJ1-5; d_call: .; v_call: TRBV28; cdr3_length: 16; clone_size: .
cdr3_nt: TGTGCCAGCAGTTACACTGACAGTTCCTACGAGCAGTACTTC; cdr3_aa: CASSYTDSSYEQYF; j_call: TRBJ2-7; d_call: .; v_call: TRBV6-5; cdr3_length: 14; clone_size: .
cdr3_nt: TGTGCCAGCAGCCTCGGCTGGGAAGAGACTGGCGAGCAGTACTTC; cdr3_aa: CASSLGWEETGEQYF; j_call: TRBJ2-7; d_call: .; v_call: TRBV6-6; cdr3_length: 15; clone_size: .
cdr3_nt: TGTGCCAGCAGTTTACATTTCAAAGGACAAGGGGGATACGAGCAGTACTTC; cdr3_aa: CASSLHFKGQGGYEQYF; j_call: TRBJ2-7; d_call: .; v_call: TRBV28; cdr3_length: 17; clone_size: .
cdr3_nt: TGTGCCAGCAGCGTAGGTGCGACAGGTGGCTACTACGAGCAGTACTTC; cdr3_aa: CASSVGATGGYYEQYF; j_call: TRBJ2-7; d_call: .; v_call: TRBV9; cdr3_length: 16; clone_size: few
cdr3_nt: TGTGCCAGCAGCCCTGGGACAGGGGGCTATAATCAGCCCCAGCATTTT; cdr3_aa: CASSPGTGGYNQPQHF; j_call: TRBJ1-5; d_call: TRBD1; v_call: TRBV7-9; cdr3_length: 16; clone_size: .
cdr3_nt: TGTGCCAGCAGTGACTCTAGCGGGAGCGGGGAGCTGTTTTTT; cdr3_aa: CASSDSSGSGELFF; j_call: TRBJ2-2; d_call: TRBD2; v_call: TRBV6-4; cdr3_length: 14; clone_size: medium-sized
cdr3_nt: TGTGCCAGCAGCGACCTCAAACAGGACTATAATTCACCCCTCCACTTT; cdr3_aa: CASSDLKQDYNSPLHF; j_call: TRBJ1-6; d_call: .; v_call: TRBV7-9; cdr3_length: 16; clone_size: .
cdr3_nt: TGTGCCAGCAGCTTAGCCGTGGCCGCTACCGATCAAGAGACCCAGTACTTC; cdr3_aa: CASSLAVAATDQETQYF; j_call: TRBJ2-5; d_call: .; v_call: TRBV11-2; cdr3_length: 17; clone_size: .
cdr3_nt: TGTGCCATCAGTGAGGATCGCGTAGGACAGGGTAGTAAAGCTTTCTTT; cdr3_aa: CAISEDRVGQGSKAFF; j_call: TRBJ1-1; d_call: TRBD1; v_call: TRBV10-3; cdr3_length: 16; clone_size: .
cdr3_nt: TGTGCCAGCAGTATAACAAGCACAGATACGCAGTATTTT; cdr3_aa: CASSITSTDTQYF; j_call: TRBJ2-3; d_call: .; v_call: TRBV27; cdr3_length: 13; clone_size: .
cdr3_nt: TGCGCCAGCAGCCAAGATCTAGTCCTAGCGAGACCGAACACCGGGGAGCTGTTTTTT; cdr3_aa: CASSQDLVLARPNTGELFF; j_call: TRBJ2-2; d_call: .; v_call: TRBV4-3; cdr3_length: 19; clone_size: once
cdr3_nt: TGTGCCAGCAGCTTAGATCCACCAACTAATGAAAAACTGTTTTTT; cdr3_aa: CASSLDPPTNEKLFF; j_call: TRBJ1-4; d_call: .; v_call: TRBV7-6; cdr3_length: 15; clone_size: .
cdr3_nt: TGCGCCAGCAGCTTGGGACAGGGTTTGTACGAGCAGTACTTC; cdr3_aa: CASSLGQGLYEQYF; j_call: TRBJ2-7; d_call: TRBD1; v_call: TRBV5-1; cdr3_length: 14; clone_size: once
cdr3_nt: TGTGCCAGCAGCTTAGATCTCCGTGAGCAGTTCTTC; cdr3_aa: CASSLDLREQFF; j_call: TRBJ2-1; d_call: .; v_call: TRBV7-2; cdr3_length: 12; clone_size: .
cdr3_nt: TGTGCCAGCAGTTTATCCCGAACCGACAGGGCCGGTGGAAACACCATATATTTT; cdr3_aa: CASSLSRTDRAGGNTIYF; j_call: TRBJ1-3; d_call: TRBD1; v_call: TRBV28; cdr3_length: 18; clone_size: .
cdr3_nt: TGTGCCAGCAGTCTAGGGACTAACGAGCAGTACTTC; cdr3_aa: CASSLGTNEQYF; j_call: TRBJ2-7; d_call: TRBD2; v_call: TRBV27; cdr3_length: 12; clone_size: .
cdr3_nt: TGTGCCAGCAGTTACAGATCCTACTATGGCTACACCTTC; cdr3_aa: CASSYRSYYGYTF; j_call: TRBJ1-2; d_call: .; v_call: TRBV6-5; cdr3_length: 13; clone_size: .
cdr3_nt: TGTGCCAGCAGCTTGTTCGGGAACACTGAAGCTTTCTTT; cdr3_aa: CASSLFGNTEAFF; j_call: TRBJ1-1; d_call: .; v_call: TRBV5-4; cdr3_length: 13; clone_size: .
cdr3_nt: TGTGCCAGCAGCCCTACGGGGGAGACCCAGTACTTC; cdr3_aa: CASSPTGETQYF; j_call: TRBJ2-5; d_call: .; v_call: TRBV11-2; cdr3_length: 12; clone_size: once
cdr3_nt: TGTGCCAGCAGATCATTATACGGGGGGATGAACACTGAAGCTTTCTTT; cdr3_aa: CASRSLYGGMNTEAFF; j_call: TRBJ1-1; d_call: .; v_call: TRBV28; cdr3_length: 16; clone_size: .
cdr3_nt: TGTGCCATCAGATGGACTAGCGCCTACAATGAGCAGTTCTTC; cdr3_aa: CAIRWTSAYNEQFF; j_call: TRBJ2-1; d_call: TRBD2; v_call: TRBV10-3; cdr3_length: 14; clone_size: .
cdr3_nt: TGTGCCAGTAGTACCTACACCGGGACAGGAGGGAACATTCAGTACTTC; cdr3_aa: CASSTYTGTGGNIQYF; j_call: TRBJ2-4; d_call: TRBD1; v_call: TRBV19; cdr3_length: 16; clone_size: .
cdr3_nt: TGTGCCAGTAGTGTGTCGGGACCGATGAACTATGGCTACACCTTC; cdr3_aa: CASSVSGPMNYGYTF; j_call: TRBJ1-2; d_call: .; v_call: TRBV19; cdr3_length: 15; clone_size: .
cdr3_nt: TGTGCCAGTAGTATTAAGGGCGACACAGATACGCAGTATTTT; cdr3_aa: CASSIKGDTDTQYF; j_call: TRBJ2-3; d_call: .; v_call: TRBV19; cdr3_length: 14; clone_size: .
cdr3_nt: TGCGCCAGCAGCTTGGCGATATCTAGCGGAGAGGAGCAGTACTTC; cdr3_aa: CASSLAISSGEEQYF; j_call: TRBJ2-5; d_call: TRBD2; v_call: TRBV5-1; cdr3_length: 15; clone_size: once
cdr3_nt: TGTGCCAGCTCACCACCCCCCGGAAACACCATATATTTT; cdr3_aa: CASSPPPGNTIYF; j_call: TRBJ1-3; d_call: .; v_call: TRBV18; cdr3_length: 13; clone_size: .
cdr3_nt: TGTGCCACCAGCAGAGATGGCAGGGGGCAGGACAATGAGCAGTTCTTC; cdr3_aa: CATSRDGRGQDNEQFF; j_call: TRBJ2-1; d_call: TRBD1; v_call: TRBV15; cdr3_length: 16; clone_size: .
cdr3_nt: TGTGCCAGCAGCGACGGACAGAATCAGCCCCAGCATTTT; cdr3_aa: CASSDGQNQPQHF; j_call: TRBJ1-5; d_call: .; v_call: TRBV13; cdr3_length: 13; clone_size: few
cdr3_nt: TGTGCCAGCAGTACACCGGACCGCCGGGGTGATACGCAGTATTTT; cdr3_aa: CASSTPDRRGDTQYF; j_call: TRBJ2-3; d_call: .; v_call: TRBV28; cdr3_length: 15; clone_size: .
cdr3_nt: TGTGCCAGCAGTGAACAGGGGAAAGAAAGTACCGGGGAGCTGTTTTTT; cdr3_aa: CASSEQGKESTGELFF; j_call: TRBJ2-2; d_call: TRBD1; v_call: TRBV9; cdr3_length: 16; clone_size: .